This T cell receptor (beta chain) is drawn from a study of cytomegalovirus exposure and HLA in healthy donors. It was with 60 Vbeta and 13 Jbeta primers that the PCR ran. Libraries were prepared by immunoSEQ multiplex PCR; TCRdb keeps only in-frame clonotypes and omits some of them. The profile shows around 180,000 clones, over 60% of them singletons. V dropped 6 bases and J dropped 4; count of bases not matched to a gene: 5. This CDR3 spans 13 amino acids. CDR1 SGHAT and CDR2 FQDESV come from the germline V gene (reference sequence). Material for sequencing was PBMCs. This chain joins TRBV11-1 and TRBJ2-5, with TRBD2 matching over 7 bases. This clonotype was sampled from a girl between 5 and 17 years old in good health and CMV-seronegative. CDR3 coding DNA: TGTGCCAGCAGTCTTGGACTAGGAGAGACCCAGTACTTC. It specifies CASSLGLGETQYF.